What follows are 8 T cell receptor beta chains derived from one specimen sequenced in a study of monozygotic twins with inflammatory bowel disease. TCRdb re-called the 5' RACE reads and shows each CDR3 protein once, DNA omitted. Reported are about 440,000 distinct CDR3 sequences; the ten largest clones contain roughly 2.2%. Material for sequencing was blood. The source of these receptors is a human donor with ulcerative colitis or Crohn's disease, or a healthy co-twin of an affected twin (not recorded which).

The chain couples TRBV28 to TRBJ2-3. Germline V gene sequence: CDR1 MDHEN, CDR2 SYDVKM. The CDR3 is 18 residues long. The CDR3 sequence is CASPTVATCISSTDTQYF.

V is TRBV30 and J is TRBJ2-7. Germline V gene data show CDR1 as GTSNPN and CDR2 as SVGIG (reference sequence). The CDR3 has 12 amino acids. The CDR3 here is CAWKTHFREQYF.

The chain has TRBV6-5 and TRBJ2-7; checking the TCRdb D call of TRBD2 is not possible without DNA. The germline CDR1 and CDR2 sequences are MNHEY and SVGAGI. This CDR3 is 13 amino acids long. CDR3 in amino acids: CASSREMSYEQYF.

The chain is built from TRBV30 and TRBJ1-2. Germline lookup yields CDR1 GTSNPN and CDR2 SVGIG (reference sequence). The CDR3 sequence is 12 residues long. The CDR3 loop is CAGQVAGYGYTF.

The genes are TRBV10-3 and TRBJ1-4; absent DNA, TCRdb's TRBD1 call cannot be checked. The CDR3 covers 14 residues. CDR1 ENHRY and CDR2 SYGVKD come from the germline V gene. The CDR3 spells CASGQGSTNEKLFF.

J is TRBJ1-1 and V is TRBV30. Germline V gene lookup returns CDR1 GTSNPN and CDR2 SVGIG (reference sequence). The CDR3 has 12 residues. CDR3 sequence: CACYGVATEAFF.

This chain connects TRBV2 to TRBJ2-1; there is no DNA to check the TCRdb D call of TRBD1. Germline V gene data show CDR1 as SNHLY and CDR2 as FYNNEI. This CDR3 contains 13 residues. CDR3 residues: CASSERGGTEQFF.

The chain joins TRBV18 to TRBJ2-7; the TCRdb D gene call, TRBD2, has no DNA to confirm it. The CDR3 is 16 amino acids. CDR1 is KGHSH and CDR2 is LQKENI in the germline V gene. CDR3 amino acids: CASSPALAGKGYEQYF.